The TCR beta chain under discussion was sequenced for a study of blood T cell repertoires in COVID-19. This clone was recorded once. CDR1 is MNHEY and CDR2 is SVGAGI in the germline V gene. The CDR3 contains 14 residues. V lost 7 bases, J lost 2 bases, and 8 bases stayed unmatched. The method was immunoSEQ multiplex PCR; TCRdb's version includes in-frame clones alone and lacks a portion of them. The data show 45,000 to 55,000 clones, with about 90% seen just once and less than 2.5% held by the top ten. The J gene is TRBJ2-7, the V gene TRBV6-5; 7 bases fit TRBD1. The sequenced sample was peripheral blood. This TCR came from a human donor in a cohort sampled during active COVID-19. The chain's CDR3 is CASTPGTATYEQYF. The DNA for the CDR3 is TGTGCCAGCACCCCTGGGACAGCGACCTACGAGCAGTACTTC.